This TCR beta chain was sequenced for a study of blood T cell repertoires in COVID-19. Study-wide context: The study drew acute and convalescent COVID-19 samples from the United States, Italy and Spain.

Cohorts were assigned according to the clinical history that participants reported. Germline lookup yields CDR1 SEHNR and CDR2 FQNEAQ (reference sequence). The trim removed 5 bases at V and 6 bases at J, leaving 9 bases unmatched. This CDR3 comprises 15 residues. Authors' data handling: Amplification of reference gene primers provided the estimated nucleated cell counts. Clones were sequenced by immunoSEQ multiplex PCR, and TCRdb holds only the in-frame ones, with some missing. V, J and clone size are taken as reported in that table, and D and trimming were inferred from the DNA itself. The sample carries 280,000 or so clones, 90% recorded once.

The sequence came from a woman between 18 and 29 years old with acute COVID-19. The chain carries TRBV7-9 and TRBJ2-2, with 7 bases aligning to TRBD1. Sample: PBMCs or T cells enriched from blood (not recorded which). The CDR3 sequence: CASSPHEGQSGELFF. CDR3 nucleotides: TGTGCCAGCAGCCCTCACGAGGGACAGTCCGGGGAGCTGTTTTTT.